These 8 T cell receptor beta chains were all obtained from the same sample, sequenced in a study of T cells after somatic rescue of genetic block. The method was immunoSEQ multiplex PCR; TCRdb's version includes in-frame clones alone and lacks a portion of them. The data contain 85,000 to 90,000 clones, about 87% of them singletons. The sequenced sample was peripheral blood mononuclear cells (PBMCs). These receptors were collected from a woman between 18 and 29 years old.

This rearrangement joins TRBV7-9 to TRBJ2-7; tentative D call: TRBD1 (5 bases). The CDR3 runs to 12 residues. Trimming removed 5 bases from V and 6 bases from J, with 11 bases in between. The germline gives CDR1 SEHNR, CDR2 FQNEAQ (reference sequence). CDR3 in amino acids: CASSLDRGEQYF. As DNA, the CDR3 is TGTGCCAGCAGCCTGGATAGGGGCGAGCAGTACTTC.

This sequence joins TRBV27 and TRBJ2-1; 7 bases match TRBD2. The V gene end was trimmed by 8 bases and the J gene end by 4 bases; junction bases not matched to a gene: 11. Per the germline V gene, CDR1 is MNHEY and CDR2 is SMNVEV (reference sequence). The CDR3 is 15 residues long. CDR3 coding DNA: TGTGCCAGCTTTGGTCCGGGACTAAAGTACAATGAGCAGTTCTTC. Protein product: CASFGPGLKYNEQFF.

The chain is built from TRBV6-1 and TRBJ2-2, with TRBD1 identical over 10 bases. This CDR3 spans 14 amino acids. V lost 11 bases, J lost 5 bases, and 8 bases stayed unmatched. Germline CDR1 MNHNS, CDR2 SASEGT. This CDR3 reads CAARQGARTGELFF. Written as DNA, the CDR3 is TGTGCCGCCCGACAGGGGGCGAGGACCGGGGAGCTGTTTTTT.

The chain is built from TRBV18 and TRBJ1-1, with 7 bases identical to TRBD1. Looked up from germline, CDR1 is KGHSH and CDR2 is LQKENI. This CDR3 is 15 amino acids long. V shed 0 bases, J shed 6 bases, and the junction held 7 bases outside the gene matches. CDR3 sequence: CASSPPRGRDPEAFF. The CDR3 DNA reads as TGTGCCAGCTCACCACCTAGGGGGCGCGACCCTGAAGCTTTCTTT.

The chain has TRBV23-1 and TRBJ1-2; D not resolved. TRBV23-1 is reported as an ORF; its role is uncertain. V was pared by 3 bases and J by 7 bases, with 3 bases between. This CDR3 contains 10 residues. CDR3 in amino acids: CASSHSGYTF. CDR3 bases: TGCGCCAGCAGTCATTCTGGCTACACCTTC.

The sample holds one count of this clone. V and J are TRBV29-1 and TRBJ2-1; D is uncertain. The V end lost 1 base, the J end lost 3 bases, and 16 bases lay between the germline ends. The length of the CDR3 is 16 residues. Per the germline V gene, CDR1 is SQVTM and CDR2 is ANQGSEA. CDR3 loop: CSVEGGRSQSYNEQFF. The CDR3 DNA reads TGCAGCGTTGAAGGGGGAAGGAGTCAAAGCTACAATGAGCAGTTCTTC.

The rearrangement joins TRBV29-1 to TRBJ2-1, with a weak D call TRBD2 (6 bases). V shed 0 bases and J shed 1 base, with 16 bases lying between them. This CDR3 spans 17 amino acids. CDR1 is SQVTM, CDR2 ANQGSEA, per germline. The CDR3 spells CSVEDLWGGTSYNEQFF. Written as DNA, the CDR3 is TGCAGCGTTGAAGATCTTTGGGGCGGGACTTCCTACAATGAGCAGTTCTTC.

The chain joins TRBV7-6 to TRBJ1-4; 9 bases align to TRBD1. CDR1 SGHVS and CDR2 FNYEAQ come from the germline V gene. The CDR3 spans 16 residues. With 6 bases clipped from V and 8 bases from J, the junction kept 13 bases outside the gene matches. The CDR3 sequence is CASSKTPDRGGEKLFF. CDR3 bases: TGTGCCAGCAGTAAAACCCCGGACAGGGGAGGGGAAAAACTGTTTTTT.